This T cell receptor beta chain was recovered during a study of T cell responses to AZD1222 COVID-19 vaccine. For the study at large: Pooling was applied to second doses at about 4 or about 12 weeks.

The germline V gene encodes CDR1 SQVTM and CDR2 ANQGSEA. The CDR3 is made up of 16 amino acids. The V segment lost 3 bases and the J segment 4 bases; nucleotides outside the gene matches: 11. This clone was detected once. Its antigen is undetermined. Profiled with immunoSEQ multiplex PCR; TCRdb holds only in-frame clones, not every one. This table has 75,000 to 100,000 clones, 88% appearing once. The study's findings and limits: Epitopes outside B.1.351 and B.1.1.7 mutated regions reportedly drew nearly half of spike TCRs. The donor group comprised mostly white British people and more females; the analysis possibly underestimated clonal diversity.

The source was peripheral blood, collected on day 0 of AZD1222 vaccination. The chain couples TRBV29-1 to TRBJ2-1, with TRBD1 matching over 8 bases. This TCR was recovered from an adult in good health. The DNA for the CDR3 is TGCAGCGTTGAGAGGACAGGGACTCAGTATTACAATGAGCAGTTCTTC. Translation: CSVERTGTQYYNEQFF.